The clone carrying this TCR beta chain was counted once. What it binds is unknown. A universal primer site came from template switching; cDNA carried unique molecular identifiers. TCRdb reanalysed the 5' RACE reads using MiXCR and keeps one entry per CDR3 protein. The data hold approximately 410,000 distinct CDR3 sequences, with less than 20% observed a single time. The source of the sample is a study of identical twins. Study outcomes and limitations: Compared with models, monozygotic twins showed more out-of-frame TCR alpha sharing. Whereas memory repertoires showed no such difference, abundant cord blood beta clonotypes carried fewer insertions.

All donors were healthy, and all were Caucasian. The germline gives CDR1 SGHTA, CDR2 FQGTGA. The CDR3 runs to 14 residues. Trimming removed 7 bases from V and 2 bases from J; junction bases left unmatched: 3. This TCR was recovered from a man in his fifties or sixties in good health. The rearrangement links TRBV7-3 to TRBJ2-2, with 8 bases that match TRBD2. Sequencing used naive T cells sorted from blood. The CDR3 loop is CASKLADNTGELFF. As DNA, the CDR3 is TGTGCCAGCAAACTAGCGGACAACACCGGGGAGCTGTTTTTT. The whole variable domain, filled in from reference TRBV7-3 and TRBJ2-2, reads GAGVSQTPSNKVTEKGKYVELRCDPISGHTALYWYRQSLGQGPEFLIYFQGTGAADDSGLPNDRFFAVRPEGSVSTLKIQRTERGDSAVYLCASKLADNTGELFFGEGSRLTVL.